This TCR beta chain emerged from a study of blood T cell repertoires in COVID-19. Study-level information: T cells, B-cell-depleted T cells, or PBMCs supplied cDNA or gDNA.

Authors' data handling: How many nucleated cells were present was estimated from reference gene primer amplification. Here immunoSEQ multiplex PCR was the method, and the copy in TCRdb shows in-frame clones only, minus some. The DNA gave D and trimming, while V, J and clone size come from that table. The sample gives about 130,000 clones, around 87% of which show up once; around 3.4% is in the top ten. This clone was counted once. The sample carries other DNA sequences with the same CDR3. Trimming cost V 4 bases and J 6 bases, with 9 bases left between them. Germline V gene lookup returns CDR1 SGHAT and CDR2 FQNNGV. The CDR3 consists of 12 residues.

The chain uses TRBV11-2 and TRBJ1-2, with D tentatively TRBD1 (5 bases). The sample was peripheral blood. The source of this sequence is a woman in her sixties or seventies with acute or convalescent COVID-19. The DNA of the CDR3 is TGTGCCAGCAGCTCCGAAGGGGATGGCTACACCTTC. It translates to CASSSEGDGYTF.